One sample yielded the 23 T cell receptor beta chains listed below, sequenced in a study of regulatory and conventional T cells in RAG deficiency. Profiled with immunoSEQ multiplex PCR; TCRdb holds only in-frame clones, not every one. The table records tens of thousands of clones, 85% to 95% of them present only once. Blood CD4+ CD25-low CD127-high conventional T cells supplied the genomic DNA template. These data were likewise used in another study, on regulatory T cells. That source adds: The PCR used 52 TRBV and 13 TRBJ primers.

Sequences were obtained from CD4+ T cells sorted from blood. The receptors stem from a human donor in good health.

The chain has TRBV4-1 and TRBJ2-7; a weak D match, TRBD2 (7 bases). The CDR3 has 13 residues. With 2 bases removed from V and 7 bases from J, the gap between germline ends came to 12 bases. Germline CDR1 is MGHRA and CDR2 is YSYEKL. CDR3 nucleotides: TGCGCCAGCAGCCAACAGGGGCGGGGGGAGCAGTACTTC. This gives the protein CASSQQGRGEQYF.

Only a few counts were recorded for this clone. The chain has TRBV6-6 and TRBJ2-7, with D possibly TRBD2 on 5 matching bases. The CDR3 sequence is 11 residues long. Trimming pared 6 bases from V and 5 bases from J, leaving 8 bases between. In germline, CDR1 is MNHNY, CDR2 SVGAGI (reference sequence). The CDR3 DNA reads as TGTGCCAGCAGCGGGGTCGACGAGCAGTACTTC. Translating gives CASSGVDEQYF.

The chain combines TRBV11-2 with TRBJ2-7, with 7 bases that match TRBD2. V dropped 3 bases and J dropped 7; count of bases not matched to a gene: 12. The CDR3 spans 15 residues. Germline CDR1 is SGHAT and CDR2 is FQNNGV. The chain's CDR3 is CASSFLGGLVGEQYF. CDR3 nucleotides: TGTGCCAGCAGCTTTCTTGGTGGACTAGTGGGAGAGCAGTACTTC.

In DNA, the CDR3 is TGTGCCAGTAGTTCGGTCCGGGTCACCGGCAGCTACGAGCAGTACTTC. Residues: CASSSVRVTGSYEQYF. V is TRBV19 and J is TRBJ2-7; D remains unclear. The CDR3 runs to 16 residues. Trimming cost V 5 bases and J 3 bases, with 20 bases left between them. Germline V lookup: CDR1 LNHDA, CDR2 SQIVND (reference sequence).

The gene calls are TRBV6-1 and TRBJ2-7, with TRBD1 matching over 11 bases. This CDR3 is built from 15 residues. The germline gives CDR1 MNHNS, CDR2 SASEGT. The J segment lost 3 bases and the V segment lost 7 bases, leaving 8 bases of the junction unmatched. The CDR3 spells CASKSAGTGGYEQYF. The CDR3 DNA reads TGTGCCAGCAAAAGCGCCGGGACAGGGGGCTACGAGCAGTACTTC.

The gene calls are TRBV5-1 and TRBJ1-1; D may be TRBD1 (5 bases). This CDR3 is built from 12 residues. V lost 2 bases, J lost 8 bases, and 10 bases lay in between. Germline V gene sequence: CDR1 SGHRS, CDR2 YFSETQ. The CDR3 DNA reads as TGCGCCAGCAGCTTAAACGGGGCGGAAGCTTTCTTT. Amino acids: CASSLNGAEAFF.

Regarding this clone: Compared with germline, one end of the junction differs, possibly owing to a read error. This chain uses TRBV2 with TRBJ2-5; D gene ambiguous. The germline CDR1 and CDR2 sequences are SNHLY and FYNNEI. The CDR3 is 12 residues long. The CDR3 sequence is CACSKNPETQYF. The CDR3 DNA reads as TGTGCCTGCAGTAAAAACCCAGAGACCCAGTACTTC.

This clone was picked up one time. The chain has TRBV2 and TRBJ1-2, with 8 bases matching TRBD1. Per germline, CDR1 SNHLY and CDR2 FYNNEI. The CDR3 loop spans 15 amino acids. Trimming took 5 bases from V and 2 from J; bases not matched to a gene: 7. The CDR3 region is CASSFGDRGNYGYTF. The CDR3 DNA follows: TGTGCCAGCAGTTTCGGAGACAGGGGAAACTATGGCTACACCTTC.

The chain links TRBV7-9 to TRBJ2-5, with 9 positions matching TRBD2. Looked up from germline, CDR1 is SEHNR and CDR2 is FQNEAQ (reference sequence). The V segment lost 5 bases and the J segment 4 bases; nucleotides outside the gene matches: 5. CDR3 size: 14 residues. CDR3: CASSVGSGGETQYF. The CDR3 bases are TGTGCCAGCAGCGTCGGTAGCGGGGGAGAGACCCAGTACTTC.

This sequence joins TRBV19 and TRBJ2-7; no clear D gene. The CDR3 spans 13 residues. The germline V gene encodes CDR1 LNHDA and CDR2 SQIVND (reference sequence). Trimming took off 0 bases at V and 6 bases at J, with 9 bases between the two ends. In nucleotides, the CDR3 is TGTGCCAGTAGTATAGAACCCAGCAGCGAGCAGTACTTC. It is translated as CASSIEPSSEQYF.

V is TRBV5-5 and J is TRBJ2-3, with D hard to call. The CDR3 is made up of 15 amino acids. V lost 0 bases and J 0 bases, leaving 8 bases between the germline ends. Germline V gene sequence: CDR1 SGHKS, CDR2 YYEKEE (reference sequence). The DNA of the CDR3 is TGTGCCAGCAGCTTGGGGGCCCCTAGCACAGATACGCAGTATTTT. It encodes CASSLGAPSTDTQYF.

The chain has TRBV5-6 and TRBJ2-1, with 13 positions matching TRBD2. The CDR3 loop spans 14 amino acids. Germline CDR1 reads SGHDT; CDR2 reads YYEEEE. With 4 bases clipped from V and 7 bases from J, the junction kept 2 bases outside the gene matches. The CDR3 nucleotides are TGTGCCAGCAGCCGGACTAGCGGGAGTAATGAGCAGTTCTTC. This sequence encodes CASSRTSGSNEQFF.

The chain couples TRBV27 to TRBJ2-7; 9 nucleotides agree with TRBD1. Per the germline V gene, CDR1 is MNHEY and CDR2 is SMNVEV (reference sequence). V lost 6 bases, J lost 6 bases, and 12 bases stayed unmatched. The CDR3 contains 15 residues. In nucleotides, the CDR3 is TGTGCCAGCAGACAAACCGGGACAGGGTTTGGCGAGCAGTACTTC. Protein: CASRQTGTGFGEQYF.

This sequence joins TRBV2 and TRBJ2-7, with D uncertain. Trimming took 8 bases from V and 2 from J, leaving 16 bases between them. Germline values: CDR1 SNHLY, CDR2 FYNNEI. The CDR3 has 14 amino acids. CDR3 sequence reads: CASEPTLGTYEQYF. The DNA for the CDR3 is TGTGCCAGCGAGCCGACCTTGGGGACCTACGAGCAGTACTTC.

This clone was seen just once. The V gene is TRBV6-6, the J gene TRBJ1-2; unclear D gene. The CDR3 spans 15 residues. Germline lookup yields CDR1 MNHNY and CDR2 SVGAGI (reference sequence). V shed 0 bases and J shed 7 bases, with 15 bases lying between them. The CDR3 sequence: CASSYSNLAGGGYTF. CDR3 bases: TGTGCCAGCAGTTACTCGAATCTGGCTGGTGGTGGCTACACCTTC.

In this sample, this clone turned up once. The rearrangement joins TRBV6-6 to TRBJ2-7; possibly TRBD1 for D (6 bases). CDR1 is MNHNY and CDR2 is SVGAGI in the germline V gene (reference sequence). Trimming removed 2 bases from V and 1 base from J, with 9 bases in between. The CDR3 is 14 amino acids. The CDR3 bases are TGTGCCAGCAGTTACACCACAGGGTCCTACGAGCAGTACTTC. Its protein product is CASSYTTGSYEQYF.

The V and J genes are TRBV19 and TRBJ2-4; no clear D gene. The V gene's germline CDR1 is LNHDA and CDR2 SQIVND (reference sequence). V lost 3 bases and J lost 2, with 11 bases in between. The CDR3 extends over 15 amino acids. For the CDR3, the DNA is TGTGCCAGTAGTATTAACAAAGTAACCAAAAACATTCAGTACTTC. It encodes CASSINKVTKNIQYF.

For the CDR3, the DNA is TGTGCCAGCAGCTTGACAGTAAGCGAGCAGTACTTC. Encoded protein: CASSLTVSEQYF. The chain joins TRBV7-9 to TRBJ2-7, with D perhaps matching TRBD1 (5 bases). Germline loops: CDR1 SEHNR, CDR2 FQNEAQ (reference sequence). V lost 3 bases and J 6 bases, leaving 9 bases between the germline ends. This CDR3 region has 12 residues.

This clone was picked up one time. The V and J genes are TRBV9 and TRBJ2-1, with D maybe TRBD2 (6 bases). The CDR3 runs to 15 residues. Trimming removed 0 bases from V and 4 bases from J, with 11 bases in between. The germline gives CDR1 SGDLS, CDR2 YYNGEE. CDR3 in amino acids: CASSVDSGSYNEQFF. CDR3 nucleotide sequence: TGTGCCAGCAGCGTAGATAGCGGATCTTACAATGAGCAGTTCTTC.

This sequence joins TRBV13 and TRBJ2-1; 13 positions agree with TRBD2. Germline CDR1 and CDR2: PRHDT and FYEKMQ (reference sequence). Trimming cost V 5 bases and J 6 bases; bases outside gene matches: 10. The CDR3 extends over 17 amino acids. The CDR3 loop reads CASSRNRLAGGINEQFF. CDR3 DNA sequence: TGTGCCAGCAGCCGCAACAGACTAGCGGGGGGTATCAATGAGCAGTTCTTC.

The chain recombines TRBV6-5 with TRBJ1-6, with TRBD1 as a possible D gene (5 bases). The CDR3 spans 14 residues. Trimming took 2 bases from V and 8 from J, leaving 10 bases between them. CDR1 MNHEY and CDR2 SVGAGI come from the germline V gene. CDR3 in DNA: TGTGCCAGCAGTTACGCGCAGGGAGATTCACCCCTCCACTTT. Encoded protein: CASSYAQGDSPLHF.

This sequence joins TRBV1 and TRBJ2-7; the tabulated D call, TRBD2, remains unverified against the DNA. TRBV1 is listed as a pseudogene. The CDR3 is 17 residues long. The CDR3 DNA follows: TGCACCAGCAGCGCCGCCGGGACTAGCGGGAGAAAGTACGAGCAGTACTTC. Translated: CTSSAAGTSGRKYEQYF.

As DNA, the CDR3 is TGTGCCAGCAGCTTAACGCCGGGCTACAATGAGCAGTTCTTC. Protein: CASSLTPGYNEQFF. The chain couples TRBV7-2 to TRBJ2-1; D ambiguous. V gave up 2 bases and J gave up 3 bases, with 8 bases separating them. Germline V lookup: CDR1 SGHTA, CDR2 FQGNSA. The CDR3 length is 14 residues.